Here is one T cell receptor (beta chain) with its context. Time point reported: before trial treatment. Both TCRalpha and TCRbeta chains were reverse transcribed with V-gene-specific primers. Amplification, which lasted 15 to 20 PCR cycles, used a constant-region primer and V-primer adapter to amplify TCRs. After the mRNA was isolated, it was amplified using in vitro transcription. In TCRdb, the reads were re-called with MiXCR into one record per CDR3 protein. The table includes some 60,000 distinct CDR3 sequences, approximately 26% detected once. These data come from a study of low-dose radiotherapy and immunotherapy resistance in tumors. Trimming shortened V by 5 bases and J by 1 base, and 8 bases separated the two germline ends. Germline lookup yields CDR1 SEHNR and CDR2 FQNEAQ (reference sequence). This CDR3 region has 13 residues.

The receptor was derived from a male donor with rectosigmoid adenocarcinoma. The rearrangement links TRBV7-9 to TRBJ1-1, with D hard to call. Sequencing was performed on PBMCs, taken before treatment. CDR3 loop: CASSLTGNTEAFF. The CDR3 DNA sequence: TGTGCCAGCAGCCTCACTGGGAACACTGAAGCTTTCTTT.